The rows below give T cell receptor beta chains drawn from one sample of a study of T cells in Graves' hyperthyroidism and ophthalmopathy. TCRdb reanalysed the multiplex PCR reads using MiXCR and keeps one entry per CDR3 protein. Here the sample spans under 350,000 distinct CDR3 sequences, about 25% being singletons. The sequencing sample was made of blood. The receptors shown here come from a man between 40 and 49 years old with Graves' hyperthyroidism that later progressed to Graves' ophthalmopathy. CDR3s include the opening cysteine and the closing phenylalanine or tryptophan. Each record gives: D gene, V gene, clone size, J gene, CDR3 DNA, CDR3 protein. The D gene is left open where the match is weak. Only part of the rows carry a size: once, few, many, or a class if the clone is expanded.

D gene: -
V gene: TRBV10-3
clone size: -
J gene: TRBJ2-7
CDR3 DNA: TGTGCCATCAGTGAGTCCGTAGGGTGGGCGTCCTACGAGCAGTACTTC
CDR3 protein: CAISESVGWASYEQYF

D gene: -
V gene: TRBV19
clone size: many
J gene: TRBJ2-2
CDR3 DNA: TGTGCCAGTAGTATTGGACTTTACGCGAACACCGGGGAGCTGTTTTTT
CDR3 protein: CASSIGLYANTGELFF

D gene: TRBD2
V gene: TRBV12-3/TRBV12-4
clone size: many
J gene: TRBJ2-7
CDR3 DNA: TGTGCCAGCAGAACTAGCGGGAGGGGCTACGAGCAGTACTTC
CDR3 protein: CASRTSGRGYEQYF

D gene: TRBD2
V gene: TRBV25-1
clone size: -
J gene: TRBJ2-7
CDR3 DNA: TGTGCCAGCAGTGAATCAAAGCGGGATAGCTACGAGCAGTACTTC
CDR3 protein: CASSESKRDSYEQYF

D gene: -
V gene: TRBV15
clone size: many
J gene: TRBJ1-1
CDR3 DNA: TGTGCCACCAGCAACGAACAGGGCCTTCCAACTGAAGCTTTCTTT
CDR3 protein: CATSNEQGLPTEAFF

D gene: -
V gene: TRBV6-1
clone size: many
J gene: TRBJ1-1
CDR3 DNA: TGTGCCAGCAGTCATACCAACACTGAAGCTTTCTTT
CDR3 protein: CASSHTNTEAFF

D gene: TRBD1
V gene: TRBV19
clone size: many
J gene: TRBJ1-5
CDR3 DNA: TGTGCCAGTAGTTCCGGGACAGGGGGCGGGCAGCCCCAGCATTTT
CDR3 protein: CASSSGTGGGQPQHF

D gene: TRBD1
V gene: TRBV27
clone size: many
J gene: TRBJ1-2
CDR3 DNA: TGTGCCAGCAGCTCTCTGGACAGGGCGCTTGGCTACACCTTC
CDR3 protein: CASSSLDRALGYTF

D gene: TRBD1
V gene: TRBV6-1
clone size: many
J gene: TRBJ2-7
CDR3 DNA: TGTGCCAGCCAAACAGGGGGCGCGTCCTACGAGCAGTACTTC
CDR3 protein: CASQTGGASYEQYF

D gene: TRBD1
V gene: TRBV10-3
clone size: few
J gene: TRBJ1-1
CDR3 DNA: TGTGCCATCGGACAGGGGAATTTGGGCGCTTTCTTT
CDR3 protein: CAIGQGNLGAFF

D gene: TRBD1
V gene: TRBV5-1
clone size: many
J gene: TRBJ1-2
CDR3 DNA: TGCGCCAGCAGCTTACAGGACAGGGGACGCTACACCTTC
CDR3 protein: CASSLQDRGRYTF

D gene: TRBD2
V gene: TRBV20-1
clone size: many
J gene: TRBJ2-7
CDR3 DNA: TGCAGTGTCAGGGCCGGGACTAGCCCCGGCGAGCAGTACTTC
CDR3 protein: CSVRAGTSPGEQYF

D gene: -
V gene: TRBV12-3/TRBV12-4
clone size: many
J gene: TRBJ1-1
CDR3 DNA: TGTGCCAGCAGTTTTTCCGGGGGAGCTTTCTTT
CDR3 protein: CASSFSGGAFF

D gene: -
V gene: TRBV20-1
clone size: many
J gene: TRBJ1-2
CDR3 DNA: TGCAGTGCGGATAACTATGGCTACACCTTC
CDR3 protein: CSADNYGYTF

D gene: -
V gene: TRBV6-1
clone size: many
J gene: TRBJ1-1
CDR3 DNA: TGTGCCAGCAGTGAATTGAGGCGTCGGAACACTGAAGCTTTCTTT
CDR3 protein: CASSELRRRNTEAFF

D gene: -
V gene: TRBV5-1
clone size: many
J gene: TRBJ2-7
CDR3 DNA: TGCGCCAGCAGCTTGGAACAGGCCTTCGCCGAGCAGTACTTC
CDR3 protein: CASSLEQAFAEQYF

D gene: -
V gene: TRBV12-5
clone size: many
J gene: TRBJ1-2
CDR3 DNA: TGTGCTAGTGGTTTTCTCGGGGGCTACACCTTC
CDR3 protein: CASGFLGGYTF

D gene: TRBD2
V gene: TRBV12-3/TRBV12-4
clone size: -
J gene: TRBJ2-5
CDR3 DNA: TGTGCCAGCAGAACTAGCGGGGGGGAAGAGACCCAGTACTTC
CDR3 protein: CASRTSGGEETQYF

D gene: TRBD1
V gene: TRBV19
clone size: many
J gene: TRBJ1-1
CDR3 DNA: TGTGCCAGTAGTATTTGGACAGGGGGCTTGAACACTGAAGCTTTCTTT
CDR3 protein: CASSIWTGGLNTEAFF

D gene: TRBD1
V gene: TRBV6-2/TRBV6-3
clone size: -
J gene: TRBJ2-7
CDR3 DNA: TGTGCCAGCAGTACTCCGGGACAGGGTTTCTACGAGCAGTACTTC
CDR3 protein: CASSTPGQGFYEQYF

D gene: -
V gene: TRBV29-1
clone size: many
J gene: TRBJ2-7
CDR3 DNA: TGCAGCGGATTGTTAAGCGGAGACGAGCAGTACTTC
CDR3 protein: CSGLLSGDEQYF

D gene: -
V gene: TRBV11-3
clone size: many
J gene: TRBJ2-7
CDR3 DNA: TGTGCCAGCAGCTTAGGTTCACAGGGACACTACGAGCAGTACTTC
CDR3 protein: CASSLGSQGHYEQYF

D gene: -
V gene: TRBV30
clone size: many
J gene: TRBJ1-1
CDR3 DNA: TGTGCCTGGAGTGTACTGGGGGGAGGGGACACTGAAGCTTTCTTT
CDR3 protein: CAWSVLGGGDTEAFF

D gene: -
V gene: TRBV6-1
clone size: -
J gene: TRBJ1-2
CDR3 DNA: TGTGCCAGCTGGAACAGGATCACTTCTTATGGCTACACCTTC
CDR3 protein: CASWNRITSYGYTF

D gene: TRBD1
V gene: TRBV6-1
clone size: -
J gene: TRBJ2-7
CDR3 DNA: TGTGCCAGCAGGGGGACAGGACGTTACGAGCAGTACTTC
CDR3 protein: CASRGTGRYEQYF

D gene: TRBD2
V gene: TRBV28
clone size: -
J gene: TRBJ2-7
CDR3 DNA: TGTGCCAGCAGTCCAGCCAGCGGGAGGCATGCCGAGCAGTACTTC
CDR3 protein: CASSPASGRHAEQYF

D gene: -
V gene: TRBV12-3/TRBV12-4
clone size: many
J gene: TRBJ1-5
CDR3 DNA: TGTGCCAGCAGGCGGGCCCACGGCAATCAGCCCCAGCATTTT
CDR3 protein: CASRRAHGNQPQHF

D gene: TRBD2
V gene: TRBV11-2
clone size: -
J gene: TRBJ2-7
CDR3 DNA: TGTGCCAGCAGCTTACTAGCGGGGGGGGCAAGCTACGAGCAGTACTTC
CDR3 protein: CASSLLAGGASYEQYF

D gene: -
V gene: TRBV12-3/TRBV12-4
clone size: many
J gene: TRBJ2-1
CDR3 DNA: TGTGCCAGCAGTTTAGTTGTAGGGAGCTCCTACAATGAGCAGTTCTTC
CDR3 protein: CASSLVVGSSYNEQFF

D gene: TRBD2
V gene: TRBV18
clone size: few
J gene: TRBJ2-5
CDR3 DNA: TGTGCCAGCTCACCCGGGCGGACTAGCGGGGTTACGGAGACCCAGTACTTC
CDR3 protein: CASSPGRTSGVTETQYF

D gene: -
V gene: TRBV29-1
clone size: many
J gene: TRBJ1-1
CDR3 DNA: TGCAGCGCTGGCGTGGGGACGAACACTGAAGCTTTCTTT
CDR3 protein: CSAGVGTNTEAFF

D gene: -
V gene: TRBV27
clone size: -
J gene: TRBJ2-7
CDR3 DNA: TGTGCCAGCAGTTCCTCCGTTGAGGCCTACGAGCAGTACTTC
CDR3 protein: CASSSSVEAYEQYF

D gene: TRBD1
V gene: TRBV27
clone size: many
J gene: TRBJ1-1
CDR3 DNA: TGTGCCAGCAGTTGGGACAGAATGAACACTGAAGCTTTCTTT
CDR3 protein: CASSWDRMNTEAFF

D gene: TRBD1
V gene: TRBV19
clone size: few
J gene: TRBJ1-1
CDR3 DNA: TGTGCCAGTAGAAAGGACAGGCAGAACACTGAAGCTTTCTTT
CDR3 protein: CASRKDRQNTEAFF

D gene: TRBD1
V gene: TRBV9
clone size: -
J gene: TRBJ1-6
CDR3 DNA: TGTGCCAGCAGCGTGGACAGGGTTTCACCCCTCCACTTT
CDR3 protein: CASSVDRVSPLHF

D gene: -
V gene: TRBV20-1
clone size: -
J gene: TRBJ1-5
CDR3 DNA: TGCAGTGCTAGAGATCGGAGAAGGGGAAGCAATCAGCCCCAGCATTTT
CDR3 protein: CSARDRRRGSNQPQHF

D gene: -
V gene: TRBV6-2/TRBV6-3
clone size: -
J gene: TRBJ1-5
CDR3 DNA: TGTGCCAGCCGCGCACCGACGGACTTACATCAGCCCCAGCATTTT
CDR3 protein: CASRAPTDLHQPQHF

D gene: -
V gene: TRBV25-1
clone size: few
J gene: TRBJ2-5
CDR3 DNA: TGTGCCAGCAGTGATGAAGGGGGGCAAGAGACCCAGTACTTC
CDR3 protein: CASSDEGGQETQYF

D gene: -
V gene: TRBV20-1
clone size: many
J gene: TRBJ2-5
CDR3 DNA: TGCAGTGCCAGCATCCCGGGGAACCAAGAGACCCAGTACTTC
CDR3 protein: CSASIPGNQETQYF

D gene: TRBD1
V gene: TRBV28
clone size: many
J gene: TRBJ2-7
CDR3 DNA: TGTGCCAGCAGCCCAGGACAGGACCCTTACGAGCAGTACTTC
CDR3 protein: CASSPGQDPYEQYF

D gene: TRBD1
V gene: TRBV6-5
clone size: many
J gene: TRBJ2-5
CDR3 DNA: TGTGCCAGCAGAAACACGGGACAGGGAGGAGGAGAGACCCAGTACTTC
CDR3 protein: CASRNTGQGGGETQYF

D gene: -
V gene: TRBV2
clone size: few
J gene: TRBJ2-5
CDR3 DNA: TGTGCCAGCAGATTGGAGTCGGGAGAGACCCAGTACTTC
CDR3 protein: CASRLESGETQYF